Ten or more counts support the clone carrying this T cell receptor (beta chain). What it binds is not known. Looked up from germline, CDR1 is MNHEY and CDR2 is SMNVEV (reference sequence). The CDR3 has 13 residues. The ends lost 2 bases at V and 11 bases at J; junction bases unmatched: 3. This sample is drawn from a study of molecular identifiers for immune sequencing clone quantification. TCRdb independently ran MiXCR on the PCR reads; one entry per CDR3 protein. The sample lists 400,000 to 600,000 distinct CDR3 sequences; about 25% were seen once. Study observations and caveats: Same-barcode identical TCR molecules could make highly expanded clones look smaller than they are.

The rearrangement joins TRBV27 to TRBJ1-6; 7 bases are a match to TRBD1. Input material: naive CD8+ T cells from blood, with Jurkat cell RNA spiked in. Noted subset: FACS-sorted CD8+CD4-CCR7+CD45RA+ naive T cells. This clonotype was sampled from a human donor in good health. Some libraries in this study had Jurkat cell RNA spiked in. The CDR3 DNA reads as TGTGCCAGCAGTTTAGGGACAGCTGCACCCCTCCACTTT. Amino acid sequence: CASSLGTAAPLHF.